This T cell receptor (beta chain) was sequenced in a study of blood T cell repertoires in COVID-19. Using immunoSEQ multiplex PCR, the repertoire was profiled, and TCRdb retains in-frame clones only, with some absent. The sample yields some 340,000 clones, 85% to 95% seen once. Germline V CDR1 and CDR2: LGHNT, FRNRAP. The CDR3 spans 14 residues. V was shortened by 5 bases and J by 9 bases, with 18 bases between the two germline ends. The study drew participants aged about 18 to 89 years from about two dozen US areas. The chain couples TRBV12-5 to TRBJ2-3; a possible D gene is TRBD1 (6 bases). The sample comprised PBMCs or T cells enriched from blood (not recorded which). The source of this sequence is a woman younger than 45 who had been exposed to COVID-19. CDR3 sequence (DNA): TGTGCTAGTGGTCTAACTTCCGGGACAACGACGCAGTATTTT. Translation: CASGLTSGTTTQYF.